Listed below are T cell receptor beta chains from one sample, sequenced in a study of cytomegalovirus exposure and HLA in healthy donors. Assay used: immunoSEQ multiplex PCR; TCRdb lists only in-frame clones, some missing. The specimen's table records some 84,000 clones. Sequenced: PBMCs. Receptors were obtained from a man aged 45 to 65 in good health and CMV-seronegative. Both conserved end residues are part of each CDR3. Each record gives: clone size, D gene, J gene, V gene, CDR3 DNA, CDR3 protein. The D gene is left open where the match is weak. Clone size is shown for a subset of rows, as once, few, many or a class of expanded clone.

NA | TRBD1 | TRBJ2-5 | TRBV4-2 | TGTGCCAGCAGCTCGACGGGACAGATAGAAGAGACCCAGTACTTC | CASSSTGQIEETQYF
NA | NA | TRBJ1-2 | TRBV6-1 | TGTGCCAGCAGTGAAGTGGGGAGTACCTATGGCTACACCTTC | CASSEVGSTYGYTF
NA | TRBD2 | TRBJ2-1 | TRBV29-1 | TGCAGCTATATCGGGGGGAACTCCGACAATGAGCAGTTCTTC | CSYIGGNSDNEQFF
NA | NA | TRBJ2-7 | TRBV5-1 | TGCGCCAGCAGCTCCTTAGGGGGTACCTACGAGCAGTACTTC | CASSSLGGTYEQYF
NA | TRBD1 | TRBJ1-1 | TRBV5-6 | TGTGCCAGCAGCGCCAAGGGACAGGGTGAAACTGAAGCTTTCTTT | CASSAKGQGETEAFF
NA | NA | TRBJ2-1 | TRBV6-1 | TGTGCCAGCAGGGCCGGGACTTCATTATACAATGAGCAGTTCTTC | CASRAGTSLYNEQFF
NA | TRBD2 | TRBJ2-3 | TRBV19 | TGTGCCAGTAGTTCAAAGCGGGGGACCTCTAGCACAGATACGCAGTATTTT | CASSSKRGTSSTDTQYF
NA | NA | TRBJ2-7 | TRBV29-1 | TGCAGCGTTGTAAGAAGCCTGACCTACGAGCAGTACTTC | CSVVRSLTYEQYF
NA | TRBD1 | TRBJ1-5 | TRBV5-6 | TGTGCCAGCAGCGCGAAAGGGGACAGGAGCCATCAGCCCCAGCATTTT | CASSAKGDRSHQPQHF
medium-sized | NA | TRBJ1-3 | TRBV28 | TGTGCCAGCAGTTTTTGGGAGACTGGAAACACCATATATTTT | CASSFWETGNTIYF
NA | TRBD1 | TRBJ2-7 | TRBV15 | TGTGCCACCAGCAGAGTAGAACAGGGGGCCTACGAGCAGTACTTC | CATSRVEQGAYEQYF
NA | NA | TRBJ1-1 | TRBV7-9 | TGTGCCAGCAGCCCGTCGGGCACTGAAGCTTTCTTT | CASSPSGTEAFF
NA | TRBD2 | TRBJ2-3 | TRBV28 | TGTGCCAGCAGCCAAGCGGGGAGCACAGATACGCAGTATTTT | CASSQAGSTDTQYF
NA | TRBD2 | TRBJ2-2 | TRBV11-2 | TGTGCCAGCAGCTTGTATTCGGGGAGGGGAAGGAGGGGTACCGGGGAGCTGTTTTTT | CASSLYSGRGRRGTGELFF
NA | NA | TRBJ1-1 | TRBV4-2 | TGTGCCAGCAGCCAAGTAACAGGGAACACTGAAGCTTTCTTT | CASSQVTGNTEAFF
NA | NA | TRBJ2-1 | TRBV6-6 | TGTGCCAGCAGTCAGACTAGACCCGCCCTCAATGAGCAGTTCTTC | CASSQTRPALNEQFF
NA | NA | TRBJ1-1 | TRBV4-2 | TGTGCCAGCAGCCAAGGGACAGAATCCTACTTT | CASSQGTESYF
NA | NA | TRBJ2-4 | TRBV30 | TGTGCCTGGAGTGTCGGTCTAGCCAAAAACATTCAGTACTTC | CAWSVGLAKNIQYF
NA | NA | TRBJ2-5 | TRBV7-2 | TGTGCCAGCAGCTTGATTGGGGGGGCTGGTGGCCAAGAGACCCAGTACTTC | CASSLIGGAGGQETQYF
NA | TRBD1 | TRBJ2-7 | TRBV9 | TGTGCCAGCAGCGTCGGGACAGGGAGCTCCTACGAGCAGTACTTC | CASSVGTGSSYEQYF
NA | NA | TRBJ1-6 | TRBV5-1 | TGCGCCAGCAGCTTGGGACAGGATAATTCACCCCTCCACTTT | CASSLGQDNSPLHF
NA | TRBD1 | TRBJ1-2 | TRBV9 | TGTGCCAGCAGCTCAGGGACAGAACCTTATGGCTACACCTTC | CASSSGTEPYGYTF
NA | NA | TRBJ2-7 | TRBV6-5 | TGTGCCAGCAGTTACTCGGAAGGGGTGGACGAGCAGTACTTC | CASSYSEGVDEQYF
NA | NA | TRBJ2-7 | TRBV18 | TGTGCCAGCTCACCACCGGCAGGGGACTCCTACGAGCAGTACTTC | CASSPPAGDSYEQYF
NA | TRBD1 | TRBJ2-3 | TRBV6-1 | TGTGCCAGCAGTGCGGAGACAGGGGATTTTACAGATACGCAGTATTTT | CASSAETGDFTDTQYF
NA | TRBD1 | TRBJ2-7 | TRBV6-5 | TGTGCCAGCCTGGGACAGGGGACCGAGCAGTACTTC | CASLGQGTEQYF
NA | TRBD1 | TRBJ1-2 | TRBV4-2 | TGTGCCAGCAGCCAAGAGACAGGGGCAAGGTATGGCTACACCTTC | CASSQETGARYGYTF
NA | NA | TRBJ1-4 | TRBV4-3 | TGCGCCAGCGGCCGGGACTTAAATGAAAAACTGTTTTTT | CASGRDLNEKLFF